This T cell receptor (beta chain) appears in the sequencing data of a study of blood T cell repertoires in COVID-19. TCRdb keeps only in-frame clones here, not all; method: immunoSEQ multiplex PCR. In the table there are approximately 80,000 clones, about 68% of which are singletons. This clone was counted a single time. V was shortened by 2 bases and J by 5 bases, with 13 bases between the two germline ends. This CDR3 comprises 15 residues. Germline V gene lookup returns CDR1 MNHNY and CDR2 SVGAGI (reference sequence). The chain uses TRBV6-6 and TRBJ2-4, with D perhaps TRBD2 (5 bases). Sequenced input: peripheral blood. The clonotype was recovered from a man in his fifties with active or convalescent COVID-19. For the CDR3, the DNA is TGTGCCAGCAGTTACCCGACGGGGATGCAAAACATTCAGTACTTC. It specifies CASSYPTGMQNIQYF.